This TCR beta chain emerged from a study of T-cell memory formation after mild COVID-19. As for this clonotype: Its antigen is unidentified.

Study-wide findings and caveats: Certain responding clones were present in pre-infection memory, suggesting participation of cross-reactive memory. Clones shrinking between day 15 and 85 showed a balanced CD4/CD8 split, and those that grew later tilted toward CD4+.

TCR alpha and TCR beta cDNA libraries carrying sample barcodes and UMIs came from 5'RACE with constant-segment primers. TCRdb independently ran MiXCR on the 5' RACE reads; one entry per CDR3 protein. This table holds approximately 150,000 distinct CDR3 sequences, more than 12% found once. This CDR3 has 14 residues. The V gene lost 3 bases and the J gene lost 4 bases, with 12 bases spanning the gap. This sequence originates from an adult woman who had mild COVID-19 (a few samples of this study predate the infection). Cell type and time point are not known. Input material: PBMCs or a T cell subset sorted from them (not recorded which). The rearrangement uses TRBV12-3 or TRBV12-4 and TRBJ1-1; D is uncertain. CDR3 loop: CASSLSYVSTEAFF. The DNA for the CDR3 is TGTGCCAGCAGTTTGAGCTACGTTTCCACTGAAGCTTTCTTT.